The 18 T cell receptor beta chains presented below share a single source sample, sequenced in a study of shared clonotypes between healthy human individuals. Method: immunoSEQ multiplex PCR; TCRdb's copy keeps in-frame clones and lacks some. The sample shows a few million clones, approximately 95% of them seen only once. The sample consisted of naive CD4+ T cells sorted from blood. Subset reported: CD45RA+ positively selected. The source of these receptors is a young man in good health.

The chain uses TRBV18 and TRBJ2-7, with D possibly being TRBD1 (5 bases). Germline V CDR1 and CDR2: KGHSH, LQKENI. Between the trimmed V and J ends, which lost 0 bases and 6 bases, there was a span of 18 bases. This CDR3 has 16 residues. DNA of the CDR3: TGTGCCAGCTCACCACCGGGGCAGACCGCATTAGGCGAGCAGTACTTC. The encoded protein is CASSPPGQTALGEQYF. Looking up the rest from reference TRBV18 and TRBJ2-7 gives the full variable domain: NAGVMQNPRHLVRRRGQEARLRCSPMKGHSHVYWYRQLPEEGLKFMVYLQKENIIDESGMPKERFSAEFPKEGPSILRIQQVVRGDSAAYFCASSPPGQTALGEQYFGPGTRLTVT.

This sequence joins TRBV4-1 and TRBJ1-1, with a tentative D call TRBD1 (6 bases). Germline loops: CDR1 MGHRA, CDR2 YSYEKL. CDR3 length equals 15 residues. The ends were cut back, 1 base at V and 3 bases at J, with 12 bases in the middle. The CDR3 nucleotides read TGCGCCAGCAGCCAAGTCCCGGGGGCGGACACTGAAGCTTTCTTT. Its translation is CASSQVPGADTEAFF.

This clone was found once. CDR3 in DNA: TGTGCCAGCACCAGTAGTCCGAACAGCGAGCAGTTCTTC. Translation: CASTSSPNSEQFF. V usage is TRBV7-9 and J usage is TRBJ2-1; D is uncertain. Germline CDR1 reads SEHNR; CDR2 reads FQNEAQ (reference sequence). V lost 7 bases to trimming and J lost 10 bases, with 17 bases between them. This CDR3 has 13 amino acids.

The V call is TRBV6-1, the J call TRBJ2-5; 7 positions agree with TRBD1. The CDR3 consists of 14 residues. The ends lost 4 bases at V and 1 base at J; junction bases unmatched: 3. CDR1 and CDR2 (germline): MNHNS, SASEGT. CDR3 DNA: TGTGCCAGCAGTGGGGGGACAGTCCAAGAGACCCAGTACTTC. Its translation: CASSGGTVQETQYF.

This clone was observed once. This rearrangement joins TRBV19 to TRBJ1-6, with 7 bases identical to TRBD1. The CDR3 runs 12 residues. In germline, CDR1 is LNHDA, CDR2 SQIVND (reference sequence). V was pared by 5 bases and J by 12 bases, with 4 bases of the junction left unmatched. For the CDR3, the DNA is TGTGCCAGTAGTGAGACAGGGAGACCCCTCCACTTT. Encoded protein: CASSETGRPLHF.

The chain recombines TRBV18 with TRBJ2-1, with 11 bases fitting TRBD2. CDR1 KGHSH and CDR2 LQKENI come from the germline V gene. Trimming cost V 6 bases and J 7 bases; bases outside gene matches: 8. The CDR3 has 15 residues. CDR3 loop: CASSIGLAGGNEQFF. Here the CDR3 DNA reads TGTGCCAGCTCTATAGGACTAGCGGGTGGAAATGAGCAGTTCTTC.

This clone occurred once. The chain couples TRBV5-4 to TRBJ2-3; possible D gene TRBD1, 6 bases. Trimming shortened V by 5 bases and J by 0 bases, and 16 bases separated the two germline ends. Germline V gene lookup returns CDR1 SGHNT and CDR2 YYREEE (reference sequence). This CDR3 has 16 residues. The CDR3 DNA sequence: TGTGCCAGCAGGCACCCCCGGGACACCAGCACAGATACGCAGTATTTT. This codes for CASRHPRDTSTDTQYF.

The genes are TRBV2 and TRBJ2-3, with D hard to call. The V gene's germline CDR1 is SNHLY and CDR2 FYNNEI. V lost 2 bases, J lost 2 bases, and 5 bases lay in between. The CDR3 extends over 13 amino acids. The CDR3 sequence is CASSEWVTDTQYF. As DNA, the CDR3 is TGTGCCAGCAGTGAATGGGTCACAGATACGCAGTATTTT.

With respect to this clone: Other DNA sequences within the sample encode an identical CDR3. This sequence joins TRBV29-1 and TRBJ1-1; D is unclear. V lost 4 bases, J lost 0 bases, and 6 bases lay in between. The CDR3 has 12 amino acids. The germline V gene has CDR1 SQVTM and CDR2 ANQGSEA. The CDR3, as DNA: TGCAGCGTTGTACAGCTGAACACTGAAGCTTTCTTT. This translates into CSVVQLNTEAFF.

The chain combines TRBV7-2 with TRBJ2-7, with 12 bases matching TRBD2. Per germline, CDR1 SGHTA and CDR2 FQGNSA. CDR3 length equals 14 residues. With 1 base clipped from V and 9 bases from J, the junction kept 4 bases outside the gene matches. CDR3 nucleotides: TGTGCCAGCAGCTTAGAACTAGCGGGAGGCTGGCAGTACTTC. This translates into CASSLELAGGWQYF.

V is TRBV4-1 and J is TRBJ1-2; D is undetermined. The germline V gene encodes CDR1 MGHRA and CDR2 YSYEKL. The CDR3 is made up of 13 amino acids. V gave up 0 bases and J gave up 2 bases, with 4 bases separating them. The CDR3 DNA sequence: TGCGCCAGCAGCCAAGATAACAACTATGGCTACACCTTC. Its translation is CASSQDNNYGYTF.

This sequence joins TRBV5-6 and TRBJ1-5; D call uncertain. Trimming took 2 bases from V and 4 from J, leaving 13 bases between them. Germline loops: CDR1 SGHDT, CDR2 YYEEEE. The CDR3 sequence is 15 residues long. The CDR3, as DNA: TGTGCCAGCAGCTTATCGGTCCAGGCGAATCAGCCCCAGCATTTT. This gives the protein CASSLSVQANQPQHF.

The rearrangement joins TRBV4-1 to TRBJ2-3; 13 bases line up with TRBD2. The J segment lost 2 bases and the V segment lost 4 bases, leaving 6 bases of the junction unmatched. The CDR3 extends over 17 amino acids. CDR1 and CDR2 from the germline V gene are MGHRA and YSYEKL. Here the CDR3 reads CASSPGLAGLLTDTQYF. As DNA, the CDR3 is TGCGCCAGCAGCCCGGGACTAGCGGGACTACTCACAGATACGCAGTATTTT.

This chain links TRBV5-1 with TRBJ2-5; D might be TRBD1 (6 bases). Germline V CDR1 and CDR2: SGHRS, YFSETQ. This CDR3 region has 15 residues. The V end was cut by 0 bases, the J end by 5 bases, with 14 bases between. CDR3 in amino acids: CASSLDGGTRETQYF. The CDR3 DNA reads TGCGCCAGCAGCTTGGATGGGGGCACTAGGGAGACCCAGTACTTC.

The chain carries TRBV4-2 and TRBJ2-1; weak D call: TRBD1 (5 bases). CDR1 is LGHNA, CDR2 YNFKEQ, per germline. Deletions cut 0 bases from V and 3 bases from J, with 9 bases between. The CDR3 is made up of 15 amino acids. The CDR3 DNA sequence: TGTGCCAGCAGCCAAGATCACGGACACTACAATGAGCAGTTCTTC. Protein product: CASSQDHGHYNEQFF.

The chain links TRBV11-2 to TRBJ2-1, with TRBD2 matching over 8 bases. The germline V gene encodes CDR1 SGHAT and CDR2 FQNNGV. This CDR3 spans 14 amino acids. V shed 5 bases, J shed 7 bases, and the junction held 7 bases outside the gene matches. CDR3 sequence reads: CASSPRGTSNEQFF. CDR3 in DNA: TGTGCCAGCAGCCCCCGAGGGACTAGTAATGAGCAGTTCTTC. Looking up the rest from reference TRBV11-2 and TRBJ2-1 gives the full variable domain: EAGVAQSPRYKIIEKRQSVAFWCNPISGHATLYWYQQILGQGPKLLIQFQNNGVVDDSQLPKDRFSAERLKGVDSTLKIQPAKLEDSAVYLCASSPRGTSNEQFFGPGTRLTVL.

This clone was seen a single time. The CDR3 DNA follows: TGTGCCAGCAGCTTAGCTGGCGGGACAAACACCATATATTTT. It encodes CASSLAGGTNTIYF. This chain connects TRBV7-6 to TRBJ1-3, with D perhaps TRBD1 (5 bases). The germline gives CDR1 SGHVS, CDR2 FNYEAQ. The CDR3 runs 14 residues. With 0 bases removed from V and 6 bases from J, the gap between germline ends came to 9 bases.

V gene TRBV10-3 combines with J gene TRBJ2-7; 8 nucleotides line up with TRBD1. The CDR3 has 12 residues. Per germline, CDR1 ENHRY and CDR2 SYGVKD. After removal of 6 bases from V and 2 bases from J, the junction contained 0 bases not matched to a gene. CDR3 coding DNA: TGTGCCATCAGGGACAGGGCCTACGAGCAGTACTTC. Translated, it gives CAIRDRAYEQYF.